Shown below are 14 T cell receptor beta chains from a single sample sequenced in a study of blood T cells in healthy people across ages. For the second PCR, which ran for 7 to 11 cycles, a sample-barcoded 5' primer and a J-beta primer mix were used. TCRdb ran MiXCR on the 5' RACE reads and lists one entry per CDR3 protein. The top ten clones hold 0.65% to 0.95% of a sample with roughly 1,100,000 distinct CDR3 sequences, approximately 25% of them seen once. These same records also appear under a second study, on T cells of mothers and their children.

The specimen sequenced was blood. Every receptor here comes from a girl aged 2-15 years in good health.

This clonotype occurred a few times. The rearrangement joins TRBV6-5 to TRBJ2-1, with 8 bases matching TRBD2. This CDR3 is built from 14 residues. In germline, CDR1 is MNHEY, CDR2 SVGAGI. The J segment lost 5 bases and the V segment lost 6 bases, leaving 6 bases of the junction unmatched. CDR3 in amino acids: CASSRILADNEQFF. The CDR3 region has the DNA TGTGCCAGCAGCCGAATACTAGCGGACAATGAGCAGTTCTTC.

CDR3 in DNA: TGTGCCAGCAGGGGGGGTGCCGGACCCAATGAGCAGTTCTTC. Translating it yields CASRGGAGPNEQFF. V usage is TRBV7-3 and J usage is TRBJ2-1, with D perhaps TRBD2 (6 bases). Deletions cut 6 bases from V and 6 bases from J, with 15 bases between. In germline, CDR1 is SGHTA, CDR2 FQGTGA. The CDR3 is 14 amino acids.

The chain combines TRBV21-1 with TRBJ2-5; the table's D call, TRBD2, has no DNA check behind it. With the DNA end fitting TRBJ2-7 better, the J assignment may be wrong. TRBV21-1 counts as a pseudogene. The CDR3 extends over 20 amino acids. CDR3 in DNA: TGTGCCAGCATCCCAAAGGGGCGGGGACTAATAATAGGCGGGACCTACGAGCAGTACTTC. The encoded protein is CASIPKGRGLIIGGTYEQYF.

The chain couples TRBV20-1 to TRBJ2-6; D uncertain. The V gene lost 1 base and the J gene lost 4 bases, with 11 bases spanning the gap. Germline CDR1 is DFQATT and CDR2 is SNEGSKA (reference sequence). The CDR3 covers 15 residues. The CDR3 loop reads CSARAWDSGANVLTF. CDR3 DNA: TGCAGTGCTAGAGCCTGGGATTCGGGGGCCAACGTCCTGACTTTC.

V usage is TRBV12-3 or TRBV12-4 and J usage is TRBJ2-3; TRBD2 agrees at 7 bases. V lost 5 bases and J lost 13; bases outside the gene matches: 12. CDR3 length: 13 residues. The chain's CDR3 is CASSSGVADAEYF. Written as DNA, the CDR3 is TGTGCCAGCAGTAGCGGGGTAGCAGATGCGGAGTATTTT.

The chain couples TRBV4-1 to TRBJ1-2; D is unclear. Germline CDR1 is MGHRA and CDR2 is YSYEKL. CDR3 length: 14 amino acids. Trimming took off 3 bases at V and 0 bases at J, with 8 bases between the two ends. CDR3 residues: CASSQGLANYGYTF. Here the CDR3 DNA reads TGCGCCAGCAGCCAGGGGTTAGCTAACTATGGCTACACCTTC.

This clonotype was counted between two and nine times. The gene calls are TRBV3-1 and TRBJ2-5; 11 bases align to TRBD2. TRBJ2-1 explains the end of the DNA better; the J call may be wrong. The CDR3 is 17 residues long. Germline V lookup: CDR1 LGHDT, CDR2 YNNKEL (reference sequence). CDR3 protein: CASSPDRLAGKGNEQFF. The CDR3 DNA follows: TGTGCCAGCAGCCCAGATCGACTAGCGGGAAAGGGGAATGAGCAGTTCTTC.

The CDR3 DNA sequence: TGTGCCAGCAGCTTGGGGTTGGGAGGGCCTCTGGAGCAGTTCTTC. Its translation is CASSLGLGGPLEQFF. The chain employs TRBV7-2 and TRBJ2-5; 7 bases map to TRBD2. With the DNA end fitting TRBJ2-1 better, the J assignment may be wrong. The germline V gene has CDR1 SGHTA and CDR2 FQGNSA. The CDR3 consists of 15 residues.

V usage is TRBV3-1 and J usage is TRBJ2-4; 8 bases map to TRBD2. CDR3 length equals 16 residues. The junction had 11 bases not matched to a gene; V was cut back by 2 bases and J by 8 bases. Germline values: CDR1 LGHDT, CDR2 YNNKEL (reference sequence). This CDR3 is CASSQSTSGVIDIQYF. CDR3 sequence (DNA): TGTGCCAGCAGCCAATCCACTAGCGGAGTTATCGACATTCAGTACTTC.

The V gene is TRBV11-3, the J gene TRBJ2-6; 8 bases align to TRBD1. Germline CDR1 is SGHNT and CDR2 is YENEEA. The CDR3 length is 15 residues. With V trimmed by 4 bases and J by 3 bases, 2 bases remained unmatched. This chain's CDR3 is CASSSGTGGANVLTF. The CDR3 DNA reads TGTGCCAGCAGCTCCGGGACAGGTGGGGCCAACGTCCTGACTTTC.

The chain couples TRBV25-1 to TRBJ1-2; no clear D. The CDR3 sequence is 11 residues long. Trimming took off 3 bases at V and 8 bases at J, with 7 bases between the two ends. CDR1 is MGHDK, CDR2 SYGVNS, per germline. Written as DNA, the CDR3 is TGTGCCAGCAGTGATAGTGGAGGCTACACCTTC. It specifies CASSDSGGYTF.

This clonotype came up once. This chain joins TRBV6-5 and TRBJ1-6, with D unresolved. The CDR3 spans 16 residues. Per the germline V gene, CDR1 is MNHEY and CDR2 is SVGAGI. Trimming took off 4 bases at V and 1 base at J, with 11 bases between the two ends. CDR3 DNA: TGTGCCAGCAGTTCGAGTTTGGGGTCCTATAATTCACCCCTCCACTTT. Protein product: CASSSSLGSYNSPLHF.

The rearrangement links TRBV4-1 to TRBJ2-4; no clear D gene. V was pared by 0 bases and J by 5 bases, with 2 bases between. The CDR3 has 12 residues. CDR1 and CDR2 (germline): MGHRA, YSYEKL. CDR3 loop: CASSQDQNIQYF. DNA for the CDR3: TGCGCCAGCAGCCAAGACCAAAACATTCAGTACTTC.

This sequence joins TRBV7-9 and TRBJ2-1; 7 nucleotides line up with TRBD2. V was clipped by 0 bases and J by 7 bases; unmatched bases: 6. Germline loops: CDR1 SEHNR, CDR2 FQNEAQ (reference sequence). The CDR3 runs to 15 residues. The DNA of the CDR3 is TGTGCCAGCAGCTTAGCGGGAGGGGAGTTTAATGAGCAGTTCTTC. Translation: CASSLAGGEFNEQFF.